The sequence of this TCR beta chain was determined in a study of T cells in Graves' hyperthyroidism and ophthalmopathy. This clonotype was observed a few times. Ophthalmopathy patients had Clinical Activity Score at least 3, NOSPECS grade at least 4, duration under 3 months. The germline V gene has CDR1 LGHNA and CDR2 YNFKEQ. The CDR3 totals 14 residues. V trimming: 4 bases; J trimming: 4 bases; junction bases outside the gene matches: 7. Researchers amplified the TCR beta CDR3 regions from RNA transcripts. The primer set for the first-round RT-PCR of the TCR CDR3 was HTBI. Each CDR3 protein is one row after TCRdb ran MiXCR on the multiplex PCR reads. The profile covers 500,000 to 650,000 distinct CDR3 sequences, with approximately 15% appearing a single time and about an eighth taken by the ten largest.

The receptor was isolated from a woman aged 50 to 60 with Graves' ophthalmopathy. The sequenced material came from blood. V is TRBV4-2 and J is TRBJ2-7; 7 nucleotides agree with TRBD2. CDR3 sequence (DNA): TGTGCCAGCAGCCGAGAAGCGGGGAATTACGAGCAGTACTTC. It encodes CASSREAGNYEQYF.